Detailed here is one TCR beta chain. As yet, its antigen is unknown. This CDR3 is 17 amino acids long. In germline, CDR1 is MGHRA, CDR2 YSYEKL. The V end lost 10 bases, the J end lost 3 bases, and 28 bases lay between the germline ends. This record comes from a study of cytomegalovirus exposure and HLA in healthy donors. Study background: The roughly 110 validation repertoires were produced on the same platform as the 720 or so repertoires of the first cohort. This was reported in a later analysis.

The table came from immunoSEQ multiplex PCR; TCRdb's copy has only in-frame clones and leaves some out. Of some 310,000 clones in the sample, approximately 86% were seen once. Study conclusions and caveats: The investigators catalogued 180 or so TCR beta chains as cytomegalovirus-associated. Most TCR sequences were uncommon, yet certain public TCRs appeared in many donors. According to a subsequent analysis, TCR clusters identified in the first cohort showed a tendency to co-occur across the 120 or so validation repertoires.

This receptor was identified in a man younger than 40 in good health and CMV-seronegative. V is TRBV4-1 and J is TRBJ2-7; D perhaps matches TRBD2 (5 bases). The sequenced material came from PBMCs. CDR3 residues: CATSRRVIPGMVYEQYF. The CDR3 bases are TGCGCCACTAGCCGTAGGGTCATACCGGGGATGGTCTACGAGCAGTACTTC.